This TCR beta chain stems from a study of blood T cell repertoires in COVID-19 (dated by TCRdb to the early 2020s). As for the study more broadly: Collaborator samples came from the United States, Italy and Spain and covered acute and convalescent phases of COVID-19. The samples were drawn from the first 160 participants of the ongoing ImmuneRACE study and from 1,200 or so subjects provided by 6 global collaborators. The material from the prospective study consisted of cDNA or gDNA derived from T cells, B-cell-depleted T cells, or PBMCs. Deeply sampled blood TCRbeta repertoires from subjects exposed to, actively infected with, or recovered from COVID-19 were included in the dataset. Where HLA class I and class II types were available, the types were taken from metadata supplied by the sample provider, not from assay-based typing. The repertoires were made available in a free public database intended to serve as a resource for research on the immune response to SARS-CoV-2. The sample metadata nearly always contained a de-identified subject ID, COVID-19 status, age in years and sex.

Spanning cysteine to phenylalanine, the CDR3 consists of 14 amino acids. The DNA shown is the 42-base CDR3, in frame from base 1. V drops 0 bases and J drops 2 bases, leaving 6 bases in between. The germline V gene encodes CDR1 SGHTA and CDR2 FQGNSA. This clone was seen once. Which antigen it targets is not known. Nothing much larger sits one base from this clone, and base qualities are not available. Participants in the prospective study were aged roughly 18 to 89 years, lived in under 30 United States geographic areas, and enrolled through a virtual design. In the prospective study, cohorts were assigned on the basis of participant-reported clinical history obtained from a screening survey and a study questionnaire. For ImmuneRACE Cohort 3, a participant was defined as recovered based on two consecutive negative NP/OP PCR tests, clearance by a healthcare professional, or resolution of symptoms. Each participant in the prospective study had whole blood, serum and a nasopharyngeal or oropharyngeal swab collected by mobile phlebotomists. Over an approximately 2-month period, participants in the prospective study had the option of providing additional blood draws and questionnaires. Before DNA extraction, prospective study blood samples were shipped either frozen or at room temperature.

TCRbeta CDR3 regions were amplified from genomic DNA using the immunoSEQ Assay, a bias-controlled multiplex PCR. In the source study's methods: The number of nucleated cells in each sample was estimated from the amplification of reference gene primers within the assay. Sequence reads were collapsed and filtered to measure the absolute abundance of every unique TCRbeta CDR3 rearrangement. For each sample, productive Simpson clonality was calculated as the square root of Simpson's diversity index across productive rearrangements. The table comes from immuneACCESS by way of TCRdb, which keeps in-frame sequences with V and J called. Part of the clones is missing from these tables; in studies checked, under half for an unresolved V gene and the rest for unknown reasons. D and trimming come from the DNA, and the V and J calls and clone size come from that table. The sample table shows 300,000 to 400,000 clones, and approximately 91% are seen once. The ten largest make up 4.5% to 5.5% of the sample.

Study-wide findings and limitations: How much clinical and demographic metadata was included differed by source and by participant, and the metadata was provided uncurated.

The sequencing input was PBMCs or T cells enriched from blood (not recorded which). Here the chain combines TRBV7-2 and TRBJ2-3, with the D segment identity uncertain. The receptor was derived from a man aged 55 to 69 who had recovered from COVID-19. The CDR3 is CASSLAYNTDTQYF. Read as DNA, the sequence is TGTGCCAGCAGCTTAGCCTATAACACAGATACGCAGTATTTT.